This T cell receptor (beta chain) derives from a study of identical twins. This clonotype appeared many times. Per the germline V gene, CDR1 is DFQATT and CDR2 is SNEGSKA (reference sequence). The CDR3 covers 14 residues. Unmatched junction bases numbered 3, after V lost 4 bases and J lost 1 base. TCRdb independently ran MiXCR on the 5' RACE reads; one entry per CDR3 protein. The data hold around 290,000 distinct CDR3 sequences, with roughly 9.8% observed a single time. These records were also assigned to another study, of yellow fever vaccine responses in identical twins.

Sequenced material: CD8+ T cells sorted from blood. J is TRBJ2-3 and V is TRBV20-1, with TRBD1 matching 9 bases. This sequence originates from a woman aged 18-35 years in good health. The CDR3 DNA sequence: TGCAGTGCTACCGACAGGGGGGGCACAGATACGCAGTATTTT. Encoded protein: CSATDRGGTDTQYF.